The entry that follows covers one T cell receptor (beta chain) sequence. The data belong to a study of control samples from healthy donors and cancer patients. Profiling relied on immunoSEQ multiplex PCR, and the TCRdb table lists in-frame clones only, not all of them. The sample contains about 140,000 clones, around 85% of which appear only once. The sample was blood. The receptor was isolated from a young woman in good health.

In nucleotides, the CDR3 is TGTGCCAGCAGTCTCTCAGCTTTCACTGAAGCTTTCTTT. Residues: CASSLSAFTEAFF. The V and J genes are TRBV27 and TRBJ1-1; the D is unclear. V lost 5 bases to trimming and J lost 4 bases, with 11 bases between them. The CDR3 consists of 13 residues. The germline gives CDR1 MNHEY, CDR2 SMNVEV (reference sequence).